The 28 T cell receptor beta chains below all came from one sample that was sequenced in a study of blood T cell repertoires in COVID-19. This table comes from immunoSEQ multiplex PCR, and its TCRdb copy is limited to in-frame clones, with some not included. The sample records roughly 35,000 clones, 85% being singletons. The sequenced sample consisted of peripheral blood. These receptors were taken from a human donor with acute or convalescent COVID-19. The donor label of this sample is uncertain.

The V call is TRBV28, the J call TRBJ1-3; TRBD1 might be the D (6 bases). The CDR3 spans 15 residues. V gave up 7 bases and J gave up 4 bases, with 17 bases separating them. Germline-derived CDR1 and CDR2 are MDHEN and SYDVKM. The CDR3 nucleotides read TGTGCCAGCACTCCTACAGGGTGGAGGGGAAACACCATATATTTT. Amino acids: CASTPTGWRGNTIYF.

The chain recombines TRBV7-2 with TRBJ2-3; 8 positions agree with TRBD2. The CDR3 has 14 amino acids. CDR1 is SGHTA, CDR2 FQGNSA, per germline. The V segment lost 8 bases and the J segment 7 bases; nucleotides outside the gene matches: 11. The CDR3: CASAPGGGWNTQYF. The CDR3 bases are TGTGCCAGCGCCCCCGGGGGGGGGTGGAATACGCAGTATTTT.

The chain is built from TRBV6-2 or TRBV6-3 and TRBJ1-2; D uncertain. Trimming removed 6 bases at V and 5 bases at J, with 10 bases between. This CDR3 is built from 12 residues. Germline V gene lookup returns CDR1 MNHEY and CDR2 SVGEGT. The DNA for the CDR3 is TGTGCCAGCAGCCAGCCTGATTATGGCTACACCTTC. As protein: CASSQPDYGYTF.

The table lists this clone with a few counts. This chain joins TRBV3-1 (or the pseudogene TRBV3-2) and TRBJ2-1; the D gene is possibly TRBD1 (5 bases). The length of the CDR3 is 17 residues. In germline, CDR1 is LGHDT, CDR2 YNNKEL (reference sequence). V dropped 3 bases and J dropped 2 bases, with 17 bases sitting between them. This CDR3 reads CASSHATVGPPYNEQFF. As DNA, the CDR3 is TGTGCCAGCAGCCATGCTACGGTGGGGCCTCCCTACAATGAGCAGTTCTTC.

V gene TRBV10-3 combines with J gene TRBJ2-1; the D gene is possibly TRBD1 (5 bases). Germline CDR1 and CDR2: ENHRY and SYGVKD. Trimming shortened V by 5 bases and J by 9 bases, and 11 bases separated the two germline ends. The CDR3 spans 12 residues. CDR3: CAISPRESEQFF. The CDR3 DNA sequence: TGTGCCATCAGTCCCAGGGAATCTGAGCAGTTCTTC.

This chain uses TRBV4-1 with TRBJ2-5, with a possible D match to TRBD1 (6 bases). The CDR3 totals 16 residues. V dropped 0 bases and J dropped 5 bases, with 16 bases sitting between them. Per the germline V gene, CDR1 is MGHRA and CDR2 is YSYEKL. The CDR3 DNA reads TGCGCCAGCAGCCAAGAATCAACAGGGACGGAGGAGACCCAGTACTTC. Amino acids: CASSQESTGTEETQYF.

The chain employs TRBV20-1 and TRBJ2-1, with TRBD2 identical over 11 bases. The CDR3 runs to 16 residues. The trim removed 3 bases at V and 7 bases at J, leaving 11 bases unmatched. Germline V gene data show CDR1 as DFQATT and CDR2 as SNEGSKA (reference sequence). This CDR3 is CSASSPASGRTNEQFF. The CDR3 DNA follows: TGCAGTGCTAGTTCCCCCGCTAGCGGGAGGACGAATGAGCAGTTCTTC.

The chain carries TRBV18 and TRBJ2-7; D perhaps matches TRBD1 (5 bases). Germline V CDR1 and CDR2: KGHSH, LQKENI. This CDR3 has 13 amino acids. V lost 6 bases and J 2 bases, leaving 11 bases between the germline ends. The CDR3 DNA follows: TGTGCCAGCTCCCCCGGACAACCCTACGAGCAGTACTTC. It translates to CASSPGQPYEQYF.

The chain uses TRBV5-1 and TRBJ2-7, with D uncertain. Looked up from germline, CDR1 is SGHRS and CDR2 is YFSETQ. This CDR3 contains 14 residues. The V and J ends lost 0 bases and 5 bases respectively, with 12 bases between them. For the CDR3, the DNA is TGCGCCAGCAGCTTGGCCTCACTTCAGGACGAGCAGTACTTC. The encoded protein is CASSLASLQDEQYF.

This clone was seen only a few times. The chain links TRBV9 to TRBJ2-5; perhaps TRBD1 as D (6 bases). The CDR3 runs 14 residues. Germline values: CDR1 SGDLS, CDR2 YYNGEE. V lost 2 bases and J lost 2, with 10 bases in between. The CDR3 is CASSVSQGQETQYF. As DNA, the CDR3 is TGTGCCAGCAGCGTGTCACAGGGACAAGAGACCCAGTACTTC.

The genes are TRBV27 and TRBJ1-1; TRBD1 matches 8 bases. This CDR3 comprises 17 residues. The V gene end was trimmed by 5 bases and the J gene end by 0 bases; junction bases not matched to a gene: 11. Per germline, CDR1 MNHEY and CDR2 SMNVEV (reference sequence). The CDR3 DNA reads TGTGCCAGCAGTCCCATACCCCGGACAGGGATGAACACTGAAGCTTTCTTT. Protein sequence: CASSPIPRTGMNTEAFF.

The chain is built from TRBV20-1 and TRBJ2-1; 15 nucleotides agree with TRBD2. CDR1 is DFQATT and CDR2 is SNEGSKA in the germline V gene (reference sequence). The CDR3 covers 16 residues. After removal of 3 bases from V and 13 bases from J, the junction contained 13 bases not matched to a gene. The CDR3 spells CSASFSGLAGGQPQFF. CDR3 nucleotide sequence: TGCAGTGCTAGTTTTTCGGGACTAGCGGGAGGCCAACCACAGTTCTTC.

The rearrangement links TRBV4-3 to TRBJ2-3; D is ambiguous. The ends were cut back, 1 base at V and 2 bases at J, with 13 bases in the middle. Germline lookup yields CDR1 LGHNA and CDR2 YSLEER. The CDR3 has 16 amino acids. CDR3 protein: CASSQGVAAITDTQYF. Written as DNA, the CDR3 is TGCGCCAGCAGCCAAGGTGTGGCGGCCATCACAGATACGCAGTATTTT.

V gene TRBV9 combines with J gene TRBJ2-4; D is perhaps TRBD1 (6 bases). Germline V gives CDR1 SGDLS, CDR2 YYNGEE. This CDR3 is 13 amino acids long. Trimming left V 3 bases short and J 6 bases short, with 10 bases between. Here the CDR3 reads CASSALGGNIQYF. The CDR3 DNA follows: TGTGCCAGCAGCGCCTTAGGGGGAAACATTCAGTACTTC.

The chain recombines TRBV11-2 with TRBJ2-4, with D possibly TRBD1 on 5 matching bases. This CDR3 comprises 13 residues. Germline CDR1 and CDR2: SGHAT and FQNNGV. The ends were cut back, 3 bases at V and 6 bases at J, with 9 bases in the middle. CDR3 nucleotide sequence: TGTGCCAGCAGCTTGGGGCAGCCAAACATTCAGTACTTC. This translates into CASSLGQPNIQYF.

The chain joins TRBV27 to TRBJ1-6, with D hard to call. V lost 2 bases, J lost 7 bases, and 6 bases lay in between. Germline lookup yields CDR1 MNHEY and CDR2 SMNVEV (reference sequence). The CDR3 is 13 amino acids. The CDR3 here is CASSLQKNSPLHF. The CDR3 region has the DNA TGTGCCAGCAGTTTACAGAAGAATTCACCCCTCCACTTT.

This chain uses TRBV19 with TRBJ2-1; 9 positions match TRBD1. Germline trimming cut 5 bases from V and 3 bases from J; bases unmatched to any gene: 5. The CDR3 runs to 15 residues. CDR1 and CDR2 (germline): LNHDA, SQIVND (reference sequence). CDR3 residues: CASSPRTGVYNEQFF. DNA for the CDR3: TGTGCCAGTAGTCCCCGGACAGGGGTCTACAATGAGCAGTTCTTC.

V usage is TRBV27 and J usage is TRBJ2-2; D is perhaps TRBD1 (5 bases). The V end was cut by 5 bases, the J end by 0 bases, with 13 bases between. The germline gives CDR1 MNHEY, CDR2 SMNVEV (reference sequence). The length of the CDR3 is 16 residues. CDR3 DNA: TGTGCCAGCAGTCCATGGCGACAGCCGAACACCGGGGAGCTGTTTTTT. It encodes CASSPWRQPNTGELFF.

The chain uses TRBV15 and TRBJ2-7, with 10 bases that match TRBD2. The CDR3 loop spans 15 amino acids. Germline V gives CDR1 LNHNV, CDR2 YYDKDF (reference sequence). Trimming took 4 bases from V and 2 from J; bases not matched to a gene: 5. The CDR3 nucleotides read TGTGCCACCAGCACCGGGACTAGCGTTACCTACGAGCAGTACTTC. Residues: CATSTGTSVTYEQYF.

CDR3 DNA sequence: TGCAGCGCGGGACAGGGAGGAAACACCATATATTTT. This gives the protein CSAGQGGNTIYF. The V call is TRBV29-1, the J call TRBJ1-3, with 9 nucleotides matching TRBD1. This CDR3 is built from 12 residues. The ends lost 7 bases at V and 4 bases at J; junction bases unmatched: 2. The germline gives CDR1 SQVTM, CDR2 ANQGSEA. Combining the CDR3 with reference TRBV29-1 and TRBJ1-3 gives the whole variable domain SAVISQKPSRDICQRGTSLTIQCQVDSQVTMMFWYRQQPGQSLTLIATANQGSEATYESGFVIDKFPISRPNLTFSTLTVSNMSPEDSSIYLCSAGQGGNTIYFGEGSWLTVV.

V is TRBV30 and J is TRBJ2-3; 7 nucleotides match TRBD2. V shed 0 bases, J shed 5 bases, and the junction held 8 bases outside the gene matches. This CDR3 has 15 amino acids. Germline values: CDR1 GTSNPN, CDR2 SVGIG (reference sequence). The DNA for the CDR3 is TGTGCCTGGAGTGTAAGAGGGAGGGCCGAAGATACGCAGTATTTT. This sequence encodes CAWSVRGRAEDTQYF.

V usage is TRBV27 and J usage is TRBJ2-1, with D maybe TRBD1 (6 bases). CDR1 and CDR2 (germline): MNHEY, SMNVEV (reference sequence). The CDR3 covers 15 residues. Trimming shortened V by 3 bases and J by 6 bases, and 15 bases separated the two germline ends. CDR3 loop: CASSFQDSRPNEQFF. CDR3 coding DNA: TGTGCCAGCAGTTTCCAGGACAGCCGACCCAATGAGCAGTTCTTC.

The chain employs TRBV4-2 and TRBJ1-2, with D perhaps TRBD1 (6 bases). The CDR3 extends over 16 amino acids. Germline lookup yields CDR1 LGHNA and CDR2 YNFKEQ. Trimming left V 2 bases short and J 10 bases short, with 23 bases between. The CDR3 DNA reads as TGTGCCAGCAGCCAACTTACCGGACTGGGGGGGCGTGACTACACCTTC. It translates to CASSQLTGLGGRDYTF.

The chain carries TRBV18 and TRBJ2-5; a possible D gene is TRBD1 (6 bases). Trimming pared 5 bases from V and 5 bases from J, leaving 9 bases between. CDR1 is KGHSH and CDR2 is LQKENI in the germline V gene. The CDR3 length is 12 residues. The CDR3 protein is CASSSRGETQYF. CDR3 in DNA: TGTGCCAGCTCATCCAGGGGTGAGACCCAGTACTTC.

The CDR3 reads CASSLTSDGSYNEQFF. The CDR3 DNA is TGTGCCAGCAGCTTAACCAGTGACGGGTCCTACAATGAGCAGTTCTTC. The chain carries TRBV7-3 and TRBJ2-1; the D is unclear. This CDR3 is 16 amino acids long. The V gene lost 0 bases and the J gene lost 1 base, with 10 bases spanning the gap. Germline V gene sequence: CDR1 SGHTA, CDR2 FQGTGA.

This chain uses TRBV28 with TRBJ2-7, with D unclear. The V gene lost 7 bases and the J gene lost 1 base, with 8 bases spanning the gap. CDR3 size: 12 residues. In germline, CDR1 is MDHEN, CDR2 SYDVKM. In nucleotides, the CDR3 is TGTGCCAGCAACGAGGAATCCTACGAGCAGTACTTC. The encoded protein is CASNEESYEQYF.

The chain is built from TRBV7-2 and TRBJ1-3; D possibly corresponds to TRBD1 (5 bases). V gave up 0 bases and J gave up 0 bases, with 9 bases separating them. The CDR3 loop spans 16 amino acids. Per the germline V gene, CDR1 is SGHTA and CDR2 is FQGNSA. The chain's CDR3 is CASSLAAGSSGNTIYF. The CDR3 DNA sequence: TGTGCCAGCAGCTTAGCCGCAGGGTCCTCTGGAAACACCATATATTTT.

The V and J genes are TRBV28 and TRBJ2-7; the D gene is possibly TRBD1 (6 bases). V lost 6 bases and J lost 3, with 9 bases in between. Germline values: CDR1 MDHEN, CDR2 SYDVKM. The CDR3 has 12 residues. CDR3 protein: CASRDRYYEQYF. Written as DNA, the CDR3 is TGTGCCAGCAGGGACAGATACTACGAGCAGTACTTC. The variable domain in full, completed from reference TRBV28 and TRBJ2-7, reads DVKVTQSSRYLVKRTGEKVFLECVQDMDHENMFWYRQDPGLGLRLIYFSYDVKMKEKGDIPEGYSVSREKKERFSLILESASTNQTSMYLCASRDRYYEQYFGPGTRLTVT.